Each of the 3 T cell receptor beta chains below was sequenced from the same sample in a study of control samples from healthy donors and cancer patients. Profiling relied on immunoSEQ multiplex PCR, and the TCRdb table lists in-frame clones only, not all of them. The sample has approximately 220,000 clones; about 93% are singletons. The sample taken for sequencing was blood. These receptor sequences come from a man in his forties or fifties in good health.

CDR3 region: CASTWASSDGEQYF. The CDR3 nucleotides read TGTGCCAGCACTTGGGCATCCTCGGACGGCGAGCAGTACTTC. The rearrangement uses TRBV28 and TRBJ2-7; D gene ambiguous. The CDR3 totals 14 residues. Trimming pared 7 bases from V and 6 bases from J, leaving 19 bases between. Germline assignment: CDR1 MDHEN and CDR2 SYDVKM.

CDR3 residues: CASSPYRGNQPQHF. In DNA, the CDR3 is TGTGCCAGCAGCCCCTATCGGGGGAATCAGCCCCAGCATTTT. The chain employs TRBV3-1 (or the pseudogene TRBV3-2) and TRBJ1-5; possibly TRBD1 for D (5 bases). V lost 4 bases, J lost 4 bases, and 11 bases lay in between. This CDR3 spans 14 amino acids. Germline CDR1 is LGHDT and CDR2 is YNNKEL (reference sequence).

CDR3 nucleotide sequence: TGTGCCAGCAGCGTACAGGGTCTTCTCACAGATACGCAGTATTTT. This encodes CASSVQGLLTDTQYF. The rearrangement joins TRBV9 to TRBJ2-3; TRBD1 might be the D (5 bases). CDR1 SGDLS and CDR2 YYNGEE come from the germline V gene. The CDR3 is 15 residues long. V lost 1 base and J 2 bases, leaving 11 bases between the germline ends.